This TCR beta chain was recorded in a study of shared clonotypes between healthy human individuals. Study background: Three plates were used per donor for CD4 naive, three for CD4 memory, two for CD8 naive and one for CD8 memory.

Subsets obtained from CD4+ cells comprised CD45RA+ naive and CD45RA-negative memory cells. The method was immunoSEQ multiplex PCR; TCRdb's version includes in-frame clones alone and lacks a portion of them. The table shows about 1 million clones, with around four fifths occurring only once. The germline CDR1 and CDR2 sequences are GTSNPN and SVGIG (reference sequence). The CDR3 covers 16 residues. The V and J ends lost 5 bases and 2 bases, in that order; junction bases with no gene match: 14. This chain uses TRBV30 with TRBJ1-2; 7 nucleotides agree with TRBD1. The receptor was isolated from a man aged 18 to 29 in good health. The specimen was memory CD4+ T cells sorted from blood. This sample's subset: CD45RA-negative fraction. CDR3 sequence (DNA): TGTGCCTGGGTACTCACACAGGGGTTTCAGAACTATGGCTACACCTTC. This translates into CAWVLTQGFQNYGYTF.